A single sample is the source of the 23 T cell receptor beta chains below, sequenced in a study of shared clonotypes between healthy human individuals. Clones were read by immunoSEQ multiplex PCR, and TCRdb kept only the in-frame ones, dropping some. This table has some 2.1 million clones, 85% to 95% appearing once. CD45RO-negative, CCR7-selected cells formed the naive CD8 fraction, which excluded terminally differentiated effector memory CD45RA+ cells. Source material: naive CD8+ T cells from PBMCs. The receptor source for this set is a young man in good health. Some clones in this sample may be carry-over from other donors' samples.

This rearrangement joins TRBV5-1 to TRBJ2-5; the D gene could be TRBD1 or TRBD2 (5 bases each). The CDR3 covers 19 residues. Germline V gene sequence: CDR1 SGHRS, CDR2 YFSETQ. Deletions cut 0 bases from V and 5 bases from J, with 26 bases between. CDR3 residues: CASSLGYRDVITFYETQYF. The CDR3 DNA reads TGCGCCAGCAGCTTGGGGTACCGGGACGTAATCACCTTCTATGAGACCCAGTACTTC.

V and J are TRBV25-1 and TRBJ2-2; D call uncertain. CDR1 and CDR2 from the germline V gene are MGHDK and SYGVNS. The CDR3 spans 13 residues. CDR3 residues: CGPRSPNTGELFF. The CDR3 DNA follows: TGTGGTCCCCGCAGCCCTAACACCGGGGAGCTGTTTTTT.

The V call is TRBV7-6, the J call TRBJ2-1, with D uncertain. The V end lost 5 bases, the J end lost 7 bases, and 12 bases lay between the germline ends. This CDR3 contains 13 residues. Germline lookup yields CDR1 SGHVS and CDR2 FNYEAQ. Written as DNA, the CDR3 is TGTGCCAGCAGCCTCCGTCGAAGGAATGAGCAGTTCTTC. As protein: CASSLRRRNEQFF. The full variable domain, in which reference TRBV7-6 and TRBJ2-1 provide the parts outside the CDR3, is GAGVSQSPRYKVTKRGQDVALRCDPISGHVSLYWYRQALGQGPEFLTYFNYEAQQDKSGLPNDRFSAERPEGSISTLTIQRTEQRDSAMYRCASSLRRRNEQFFGPGTRLTVL.

The CDR3 DNA reads as TGTGCCAGCAGTGGGGGGTTATGGACAGATACGCAGTATTTT. It codes for CASSGGLWTDTQYF. The rearrangement links TRBV25-1 to TRBJ2-3, with D perhaps TRBD1 or TRBD2 (5 bases each). The V end lost 4 bases, the J end lost 3 bases, and 11 bases lay between the germline ends. Germline V CDR1 and CDR2: MGHDK, SYGVNS. The CDR3 spans 14 residues.

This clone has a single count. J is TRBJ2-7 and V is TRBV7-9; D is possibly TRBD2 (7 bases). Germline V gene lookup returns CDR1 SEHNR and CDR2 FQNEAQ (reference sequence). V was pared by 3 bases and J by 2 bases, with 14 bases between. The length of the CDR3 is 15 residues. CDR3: CASSFMRGGTYEQYF. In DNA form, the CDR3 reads TGTGCCAGCAGCTTTATGAGGGGGGGTACCTACGAGCAGTACTTC.

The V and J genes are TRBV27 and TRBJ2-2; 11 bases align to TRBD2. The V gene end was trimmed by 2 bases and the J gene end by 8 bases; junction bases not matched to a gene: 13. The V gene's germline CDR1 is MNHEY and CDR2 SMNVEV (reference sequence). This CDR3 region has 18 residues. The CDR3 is CASSLRLAGGRILGELFF. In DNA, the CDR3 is TGTGCCAGCAGTTTAAGGCTAGCGGGAGGAAGGATACTAGGGGAGCTGTTTTTT.

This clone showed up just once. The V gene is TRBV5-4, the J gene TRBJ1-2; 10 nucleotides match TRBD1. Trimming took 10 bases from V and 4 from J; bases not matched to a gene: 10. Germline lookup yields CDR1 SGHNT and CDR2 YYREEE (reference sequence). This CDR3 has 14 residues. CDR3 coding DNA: TGTGCCTTGGCCGGGACAGGGGATGCCTATGGCTACACCTTC. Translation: CALAGTGDAYGYTF.

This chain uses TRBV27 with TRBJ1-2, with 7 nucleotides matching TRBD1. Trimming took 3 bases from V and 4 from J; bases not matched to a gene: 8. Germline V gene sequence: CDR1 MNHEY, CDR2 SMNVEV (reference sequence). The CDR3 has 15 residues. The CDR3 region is CASSLTPWDSYGYTF. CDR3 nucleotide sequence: TGTGCCAGCAGTTTGACTCCGTGGGACAGCTATGGCTACACCTTC.

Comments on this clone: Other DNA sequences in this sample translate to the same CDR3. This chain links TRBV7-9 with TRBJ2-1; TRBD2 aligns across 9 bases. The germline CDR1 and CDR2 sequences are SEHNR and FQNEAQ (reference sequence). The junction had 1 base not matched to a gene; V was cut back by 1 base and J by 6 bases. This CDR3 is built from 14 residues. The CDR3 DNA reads TGTGCCAGCAGCTTAGGACTAGCGGCCAATGAGCAGTTCTTC. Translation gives CASSLGLAANEQFF. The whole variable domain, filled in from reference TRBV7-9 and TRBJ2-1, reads DTGVSQNPRHKITKRGQNVTFRCDPISEHNRLYWYRQTLGQGPEFLTYFQNEAQLEKSRLLSDRFSAERPKGSFSTLEIQRTEQGDSAMYLCASSLGLAANEQFFGPGTRLTVL.

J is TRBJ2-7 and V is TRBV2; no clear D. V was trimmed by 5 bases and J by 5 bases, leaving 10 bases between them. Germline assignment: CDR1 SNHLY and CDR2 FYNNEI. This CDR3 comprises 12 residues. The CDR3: CASSPILNEQYF. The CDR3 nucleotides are TGTGCCAGCAGTCCCATTTTGAACGAGCAGTACTTC.

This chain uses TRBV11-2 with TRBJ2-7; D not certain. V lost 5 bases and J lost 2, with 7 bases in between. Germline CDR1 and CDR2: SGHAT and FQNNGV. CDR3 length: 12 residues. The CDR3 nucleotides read TGTGCCAGCAGCGCTGGACCCTACGAGCAGTACTTC. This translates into CASSAGPYEQYF.

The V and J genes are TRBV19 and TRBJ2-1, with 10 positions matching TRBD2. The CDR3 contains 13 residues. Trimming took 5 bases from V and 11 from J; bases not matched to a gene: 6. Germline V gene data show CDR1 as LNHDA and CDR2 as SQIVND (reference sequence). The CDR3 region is CASSFGLAEKQFF. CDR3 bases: TGTGCCAGTAGTTTCGGACTAGCGGAGAAGCAGTTCTTC.

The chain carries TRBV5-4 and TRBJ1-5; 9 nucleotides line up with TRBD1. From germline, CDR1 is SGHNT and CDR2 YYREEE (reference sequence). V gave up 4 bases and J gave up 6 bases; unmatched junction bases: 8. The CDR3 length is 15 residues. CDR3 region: CASSTGWTGVQPQHF. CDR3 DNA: TGTGCCAGCAGCACGGGGTGGACAGGGGTTCAGCCCCAGCATTTT.

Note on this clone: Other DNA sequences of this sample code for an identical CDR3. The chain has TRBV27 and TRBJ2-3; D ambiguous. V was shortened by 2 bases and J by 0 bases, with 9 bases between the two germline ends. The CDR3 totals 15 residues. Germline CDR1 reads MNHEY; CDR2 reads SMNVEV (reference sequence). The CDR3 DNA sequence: TGTGCCAGCAGTTTAGGAGTAGCTAGCACAGATACGCAGTATTTT. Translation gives CASSLGVASTDTQYF.

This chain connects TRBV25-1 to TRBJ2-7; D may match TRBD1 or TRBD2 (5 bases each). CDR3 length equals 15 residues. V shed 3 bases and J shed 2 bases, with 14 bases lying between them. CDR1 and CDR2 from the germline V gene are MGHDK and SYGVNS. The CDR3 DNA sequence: TGTGCCAGCAGTGAGCCCTACGGGACGACCTACGAGCAGTACTTC. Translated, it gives CASSEPYGTTYEQYF.

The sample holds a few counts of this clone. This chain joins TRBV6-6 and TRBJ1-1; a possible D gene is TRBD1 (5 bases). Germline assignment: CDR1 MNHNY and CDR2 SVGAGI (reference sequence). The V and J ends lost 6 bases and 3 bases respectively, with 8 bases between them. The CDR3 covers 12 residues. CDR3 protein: CASRDIYTEAFF. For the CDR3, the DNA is TGTGCCAGCAGGGACATCTACACTGAAGCTTTCTTT.

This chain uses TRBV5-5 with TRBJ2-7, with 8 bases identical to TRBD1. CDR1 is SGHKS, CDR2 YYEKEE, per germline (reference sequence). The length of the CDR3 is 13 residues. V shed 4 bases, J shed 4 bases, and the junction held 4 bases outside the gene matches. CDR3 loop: CASSGQGRYEQYF. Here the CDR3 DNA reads TGTGCCAGCAGCGGACAGGGAAGATACGAGCAGTACTTC.

The CDR3: CAWKGLYNSPLHF. DNA for the CDR3: TGTGCCTGGAAGGGACTCTATAATTCACCCCTCCACTTT. The J gene is TRBJ1-6, the V gene TRBV30, with a tentative D call TRBD1 (5 bases). From germline, CDR1 is GTSNPN and CDR2 SVGIG (reference sequence). This CDR3 region has 13 residues. The V gene lost 4 bases and the J gene lost 3 bases, with 7 bases spanning the gap.

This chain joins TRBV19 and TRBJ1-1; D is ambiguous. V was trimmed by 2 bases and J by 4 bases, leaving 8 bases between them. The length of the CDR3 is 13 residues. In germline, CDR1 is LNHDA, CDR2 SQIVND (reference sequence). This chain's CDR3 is CASSILTGTEAFF. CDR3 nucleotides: TGTGCCAGTAGTATATTGACGGGCACTGAAGCTTTCTTT.

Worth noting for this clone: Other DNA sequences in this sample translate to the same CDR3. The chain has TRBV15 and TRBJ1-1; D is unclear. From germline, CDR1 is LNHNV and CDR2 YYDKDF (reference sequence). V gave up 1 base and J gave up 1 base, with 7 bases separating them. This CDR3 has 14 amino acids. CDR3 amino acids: CATSRGGANTEAFF. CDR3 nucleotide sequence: TGTGCCACCAGCAGAGGCGGAGCGAACACTGAAGCTTTCTTT. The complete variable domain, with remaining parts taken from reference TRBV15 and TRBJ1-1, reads DAMVIQNPRYQVTQFGKPVTLSCSQTLNHNVMYWYQQKSSQAPKLLFHYYDKDFNNEADTPDNFQSRRPNTSFCFLDIRSPGLGDTAMYLCATSRGGANTEAFFGQGTRLTVV.

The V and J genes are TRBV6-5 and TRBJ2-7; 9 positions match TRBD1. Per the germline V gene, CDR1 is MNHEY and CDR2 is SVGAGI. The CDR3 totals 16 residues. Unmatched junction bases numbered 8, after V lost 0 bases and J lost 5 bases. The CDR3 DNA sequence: TGTGCCAGCAGTTACTCTCCGAGACAGGGGGTCAACGAGCAGTACTTC. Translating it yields CASSYSPRQGVNEQYF.

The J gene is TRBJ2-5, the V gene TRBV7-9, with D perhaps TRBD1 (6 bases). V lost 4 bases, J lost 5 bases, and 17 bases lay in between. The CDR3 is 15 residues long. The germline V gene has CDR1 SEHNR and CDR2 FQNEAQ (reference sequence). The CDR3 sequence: CASSSRDRLRETQYF. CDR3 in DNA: TGTGCCAGCAGCTCTCGAGACAGGTTGAGGGAGACCCAGTACTTC.

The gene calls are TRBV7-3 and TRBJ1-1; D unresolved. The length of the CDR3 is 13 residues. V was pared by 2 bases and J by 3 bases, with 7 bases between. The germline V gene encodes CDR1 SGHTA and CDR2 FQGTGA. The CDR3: CASSLYEYTEAFF. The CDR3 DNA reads TGTGCCAGCAGCTTATACGAGTACACTGAAGCTTTCTTT.